The present T cell receptor (beta chain) was sequenced within a study of neoadjuvant nivolumab and ipilimumab in lung cancer. The study's findings and limits: Resected tumors had greater TCR richness and clonality than uninvolved lung. Only two of four nivolumab-treated tumors gained richness and clonality by surgery.

The CDR3 spans 15 residues. Unmatched junction bases numbered 1, after V lost 5 bases and J lost 3 bases. Germline CDR1 is SGHAT and CDR2 is FQNNGV. A word on this clone: The antigen remains unidentified.

Clones were read by immunoSEQ multiplex PCR, and TCRdb kept only the in-frame ones, dropping some. The table shows 44,000 or so clones, with about 89% occurring only once. The sequencing here drew on blood, taken before neoadjuvant nivolumab, alone or with ipilimumab. This chain uses TRBV11-2 with TRBJ2-1; the match to TRBD2 covers 13 bases. This clonotype was sampled from an adult with non-small cell lung cancer. Some clones in this sample may be carry-over from other donors' samples. The CDR3 loop is CASSGLAGDYNEQFF. In DNA, the CDR3 is TGTGCCAGCAGCGGACTAGCGGGGGACTACAATGAGCAGTTCTTC.